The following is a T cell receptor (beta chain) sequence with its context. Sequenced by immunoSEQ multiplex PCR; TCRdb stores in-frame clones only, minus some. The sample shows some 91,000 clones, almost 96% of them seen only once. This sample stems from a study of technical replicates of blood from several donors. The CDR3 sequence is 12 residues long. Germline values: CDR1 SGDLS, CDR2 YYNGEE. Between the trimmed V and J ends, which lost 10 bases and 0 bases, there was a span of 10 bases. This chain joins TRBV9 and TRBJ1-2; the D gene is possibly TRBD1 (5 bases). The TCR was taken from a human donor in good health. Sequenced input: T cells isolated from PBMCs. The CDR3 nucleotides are TGTGCCTCGACAGACCCTAACTATGGCTACACCTTC. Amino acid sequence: CASTDPNYGYTF.